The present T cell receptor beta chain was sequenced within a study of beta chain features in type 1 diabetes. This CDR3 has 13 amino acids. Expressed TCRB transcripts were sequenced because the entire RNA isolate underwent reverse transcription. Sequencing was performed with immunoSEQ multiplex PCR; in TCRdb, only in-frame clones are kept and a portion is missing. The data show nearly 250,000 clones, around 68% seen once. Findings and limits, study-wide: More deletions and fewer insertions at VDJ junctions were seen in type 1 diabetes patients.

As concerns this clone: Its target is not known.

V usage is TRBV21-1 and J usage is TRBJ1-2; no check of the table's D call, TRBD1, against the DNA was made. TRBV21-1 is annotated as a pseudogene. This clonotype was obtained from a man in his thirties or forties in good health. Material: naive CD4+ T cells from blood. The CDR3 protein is CASSTKTNYGYTF. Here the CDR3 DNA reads TGTGCCAGCAGCACCAAAACTAACTATGGCTACACCTTC.